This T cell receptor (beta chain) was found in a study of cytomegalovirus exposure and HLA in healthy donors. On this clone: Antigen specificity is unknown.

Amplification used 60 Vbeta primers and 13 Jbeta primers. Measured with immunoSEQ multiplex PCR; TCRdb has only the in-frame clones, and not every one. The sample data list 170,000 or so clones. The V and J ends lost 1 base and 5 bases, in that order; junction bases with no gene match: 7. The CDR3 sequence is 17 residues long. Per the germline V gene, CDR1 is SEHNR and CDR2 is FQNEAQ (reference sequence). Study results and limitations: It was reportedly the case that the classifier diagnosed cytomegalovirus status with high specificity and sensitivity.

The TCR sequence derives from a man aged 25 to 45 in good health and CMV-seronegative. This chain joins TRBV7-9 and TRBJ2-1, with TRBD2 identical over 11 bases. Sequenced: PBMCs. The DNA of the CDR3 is TGTGCCAGCAGCTTAGAACGTAGACTAGCGGGAAACAATGAGCAGTTCTTC. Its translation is CASSLERRLAGNNEQFF.